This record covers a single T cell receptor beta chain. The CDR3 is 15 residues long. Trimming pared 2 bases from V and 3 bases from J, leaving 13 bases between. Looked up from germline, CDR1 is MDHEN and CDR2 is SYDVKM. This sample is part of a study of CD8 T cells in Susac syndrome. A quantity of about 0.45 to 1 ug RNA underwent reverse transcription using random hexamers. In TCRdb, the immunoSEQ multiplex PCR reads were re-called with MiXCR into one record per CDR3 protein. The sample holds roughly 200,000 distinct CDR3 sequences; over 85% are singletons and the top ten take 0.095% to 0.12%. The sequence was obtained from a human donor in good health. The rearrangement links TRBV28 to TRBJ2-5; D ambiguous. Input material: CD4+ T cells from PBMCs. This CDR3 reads CASSLAGKVEETQYF. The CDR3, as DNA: TGTGCCAGCAGTTTAGCCGGAAAGGTCGAAGAGACCCAGTACTTC.